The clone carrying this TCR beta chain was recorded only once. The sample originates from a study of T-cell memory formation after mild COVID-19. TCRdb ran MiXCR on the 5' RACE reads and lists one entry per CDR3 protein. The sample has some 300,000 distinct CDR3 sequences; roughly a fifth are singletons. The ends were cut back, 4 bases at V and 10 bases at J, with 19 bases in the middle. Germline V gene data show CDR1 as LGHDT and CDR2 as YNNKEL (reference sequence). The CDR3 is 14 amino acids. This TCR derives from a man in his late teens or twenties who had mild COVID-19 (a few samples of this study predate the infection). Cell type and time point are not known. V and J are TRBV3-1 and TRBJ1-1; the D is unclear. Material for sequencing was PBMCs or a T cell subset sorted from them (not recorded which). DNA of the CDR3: TGTGCCAGCAGCCTCAACACGGACCTGAGAGGAGCTTTCTTT. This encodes CASSLNTDLRGAFF.